These 10 T cell receptor beta chains share one sample of origin, sequenced in a study of CD8 T cells in Susac syndrome. Random hexamers were used to reverse transcribe the RNA input (roughly 0.5 to 1 ug). TCRdb re-analysed the immunoSEQ multiplex PCR reads in MiXCR, keeping a single row per CDR3 protein. The table has some 110,000 distinct CDR3 sequences, 85% to 95% seen once. Specimen: CD8+ T cells from PBMCs. All receptors come from a human donor with multiple sclerosis.

The J gene is TRBJ2-1, the V gene TRBV6-1; 7 bases are shared with TRBD2. J lost 5 bases, V lost 1 base, and 5 bases had no gene match. The CDR3 totals 15 residues. Germline loops: CDR1 MNHNS, CDR2 SASEGT. CDR3 DNA sequence: TGTGCCAGCAGTGAAGTGCGGGAGAGGGACAATGAGCAGTTCTTC. Encoded protein: CASSEVRERDNEQFF.

V and J are TRBV6-5 and TRBJ2-7; 10 positions agree with TRBD1. CDR1 and CDR2 from the germline V gene are MNHEY and SVGAGI. The V and J ends lost 5 bases and 5 bases, in that order; junction bases with no gene match: 9. The CDR3 length is 15 residues. The CDR3 region is CASSSPPDRGDEQYV. The CDR3 region has the DNA TGTGCCAGCAGTAGTCCGCCGGACAGGGGGGACGAGCAGTACGTC.

The V call is TRBV28, the J call TRBJ2-7; tentatively, D is TRBD1 (7 bases). Trimming took off 9 bases at V and 3 bases at J, with 15 bases between the two ends. Germline values: CDR1 MDHEN, CDR2 SYDVKM. CDR3 length equals 13 residues. Here the CDR3 reads CASLGGDSYEQYF. The CDR3 coding sequence is TGTGCCAGTCTGGGCGGGGACAGCTACGAGCAGTACTTC.

The CDR3 region is CASSHRVNTGELFF. In nucleotides, the CDR3 is TGTGCCAGCAGCCACCGGGTGAACACCGGGGAGCTGTTTTTT. The rearrangement links TRBV5-8 to TRBJ2-2; D not resolved. Trimming shortened V by 4 bases and J by 1 base, and 8 bases separated the two germline ends. Germline V gene sequence: CDR1 SGHTS, CDR2 YDEGEE. The CDR3 is made up of 14 amino acids.

This chain links TRBV20-1 with TRBJ1-2; perhaps TRBD1 as D (5 bases). The length of the CDR3 is 14 residues. V was pared by 3 bases and J by 0 bases, with 11 bases between. From germline, CDR1 is DFQATT and CDR2 SNEGSKA (reference sequence). The CDR3 DNA reads TGCAGTGCTAGGGCAGGGTTATCTAACTATGGCTACACCTTC. This gives the protein CSARAGLSNYGYTF.

The genes are TRBV13 and TRBJ2-5, with D perhaps matching TRBD2 (6 bases). Trimming cost V 4 bases and J 2 bases, with 20 bases left between them. CDR3 size: 17 residues. The germline CDR1 and CDR2 sequences are PRHDT and FYEKMQ (reference sequence). The DNA for the CDR3 is TGTGCCAGCAGCTCCTTGGAGGGGAATGCGGGGCAAGAGACCCAGTACTTC. This translates into CASSSLEGNAGQETQYF.

The chain couples TRBV29-1 to TRBJ1-2; 10 bases align to TRBD1. The length of the CDR3 is 14 residues. Germline CDR1 SQVTM, CDR2 ANQGSEA. The trim removed 5 bases at V and 3 bases at J, leaving 6 bases unmatched. The CDR3 reads CSVYGQGEDYGYTF. The CDR3 DNA reads as TGCAGCGTTTACGGACAGGGGGAGGACTATGGCTACACCTTC.

V gene TRBV13 combines with J gene TRBJ2-1; D call uncertain. In germline, CDR1 is PRHDT, CDR2 FYEKMQ (reference sequence). The CDR3 runs 12 residues. The germline V and J ends were trimmed by 1 base and 10 bases, with 8 bases remaining between them. The CDR3 coding sequence is TGTGCCAGCAGCTTAGTAAGGACCGAGCAGTTCTTC. This codes for CASSLVRTEQFF. Together with reference TRBV13 and TRBJ2-1, the CDR3 gives the full variable domain: AAGVIQSPRHLIKEKRETATLKCYPIPRHDTVYWYQQGPGQDPQFLISFYEKMQSDKGSIPDRFSAQQFSDYHSELNMSSLELGDSALYFCASSLVRTEQFFGPGTRLTVL.

The chain carries TRBV12-3 or TRBV12-4 and TRBJ2-1; D might be TRBD1 (5 bases). The CDR3 is 14 amino acids. Trimming removed 0 bases at V and 2 bases at J, with 5 bases between. CDR3 sequence reads: CASSLAGPYNEQFF. As DNA, the CDR3 is TGTGCCAGCAGTTTAGCGGGGCCCTACAATGAGCAGTTCTTC.

The chain employs TRBV2 and TRBJ2-5; D is unclear. CDR3 length equals 13 residues. Germline values: CDR1 SNHLY, CDR2 FYNNEI. Trimming removed 3 bases at V and 3 bases at J, with 8 bases between. CDR3 amino acids: CASSETRKETQYF. CDR3 coding DNA: TGTGCCAGCAGTGAGACTCGAAAAGAGACCCAGTACTTC.